Following are 7 T cell receptor beta chains from one sample sequenced in a study of T cell responses to AZD1222 COVID-19 vaccine. Using immunoSEQ multiplex PCR, the repertoire was profiled, and TCRdb retains in-frame clones only, with some absent. Among some 200,000 clones listed, approximately 89% were seen once. The sample was peripheral blood, taken 28 days after the second AZD1222 dose. These receptors were collected from an adult who received the AZD1222 COVID-19 vaccine.

The chain carries TRBV10-2 and TRBJ1-2; tentatively, D is TRBD1 (6 bases). Germline CDR1 is WSHSY and CDR2 is SAAADI. V was cut by 7 bases and J by 4 bases, with 13 bases left in between. This CDR3 has 13 residues. CDR3 nucleotide sequence: TGCGCCAGCACTCGACAGGAGCTCTATGGCTACACCTTC. Amino acid sequence: CASTRQELYGYTF.

CDR3 nucleotide sequence: TGTGCCAGCCGGCGGGCAGGGCACTATGGCTACACCTTC. This codes for CASRRAGHYGYTF. V is TRBV11-2 and J is TRBJ1-2; a weak D match, TRBD1 (5 bases). The CDR3 is 13 amino acids. Germline CDR1 is SGHAT and CDR2 is FQNNGV. Trimming took 8 bases from V and 3 from J, leaving 13 bases between them.

The rearrangement links TRBV12-3 or TRBV12-4 to TRBJ1-1; D not certain. This CDR3 spans 13 amino acids. The V end was cut by 3 bases, the J end by 1 base, with 6 bases between. DNA of the CDR3: TGTGCCAGCAGTTTGGTGGAGAACACTGAAGCTTTCTTT. This sequence encodes CASSLVENTEAFF.

The gene calls are TRBV5-4 and TRBJ1-3; 10 nucleotides line up with TRBD1. V lost 4 bases and J lost 4; bases outside the gene matches: 2. This CDR3 comprises 14 residues. Germline V gene sequence: CDR1 SGHNT, CDR2 YYREEE (reference sequence). CDR3 sequence reads: CASSPGQGGNTIYF. The CDR3 region has the DNA TGTGCCAGCAGCCCGGGACAGGGGGGAAACACCATATATTTT.

The gene calls are TRBV30 and TRBJ1-5; TRBD1 matches 9 bases. The germline CDR1 and CDR2 sequences are GTSNPN and SVGIG (reference sequence). The junction had 6 bases not matched to a gene; V was cut back by 5 bases and J by 4 bases. The CDR3 extends over 14 amino acids. The CDR3 here is CAWGTGIGNQPQHF. The CDR3, as DNA: TGTGCCTGGGGGACAGGGATTGGGAATCAGCCCCAGCATTTT.

The chain recombines TRBV5-6 with TRBJ2-7; TRBD2 is a possible D gene (6 bases). The CDR3 spans 15 residues. Germline V CDR1 and CDR2: SGHDT, YYEEEE. Trimming shortened V by 3 bases and J by 3 bases, and 16 bases separated the two germline ends. The CDR3 loop reads CASSYGVGLFYEQYF. For the CDR3, the DNA is TGTGCCAGCAGCTACGGGGTTGGACTATTCTACGAGCAGTACTTC. The entire variable domain, with the rest obtained from reference TRBV5-6 and TRBJ2-7, is as follows: DAGVTQSPTHLIKTRGQQVTLRCSPKSGHDTVSWYQQALGQGPQFIFQYYEEEERQRGNFPDRFSGHQFPNYSSELNVNALLLGDSALYLCASSYGVGLFYEQYFGPGTRLTVT.

The genes are TRBV28 and TRBJ1-5; D unresolved. The CDR3 is 14 residues long. Germline V gene lookup returns CDR1 MDHEN and CDR2 SYDVKM. V lost 3 bases to trimming and J lost 6 bases, with 12 bases between them. The CDR3 is CASSFVSDSQPQHF. Here the CDR3 DNA reads TGTGCCAGCAGTTTTGTCTCAGATAGTCAGCCCCAGCATTTT.